This T cell receptor beta chain was recovered during a study of a mutant IDH1 vaccine in newly diagnosed glioma. Notes on the study in general: Altogether, about 93% of patients exhibited vaccine-induced immune responses.

Details on this clone: Its antigen is unidentified.

Per the germline V gene, CDR1 is SGHAT and CDR2 is FQDESV (reference sequence). V was pared by 2 bases and J by 6 bases, with 11 bases between. The CDR3 runs to 13 residues. Regarding time point: week 47, end of study. One vaccine dose held 300 ug of mutant IDH1 20-mer peptide and came with topical imiquimod. Profiled with immunoSEQ multiplex PCR; TCRdb holds only in-frame clones, not every one. The sample yields about 34,000 clones, around nine tenths seen once. The rearrangement uses TRBV11-1 and TRBJ2-7; D unclear. Sequenced material: PBMCs, taken from a glioma patient whose treatment included an IDH1 peptide vaccine. This clonotype was obtained from a woman aged 30 to 39 with glioma. CDR3 DNA: TGTGCCAGCAGCTTAACCCAAAACGGCGAGCAGTACTTC. Translation gives CASSLTQNGEQYF.